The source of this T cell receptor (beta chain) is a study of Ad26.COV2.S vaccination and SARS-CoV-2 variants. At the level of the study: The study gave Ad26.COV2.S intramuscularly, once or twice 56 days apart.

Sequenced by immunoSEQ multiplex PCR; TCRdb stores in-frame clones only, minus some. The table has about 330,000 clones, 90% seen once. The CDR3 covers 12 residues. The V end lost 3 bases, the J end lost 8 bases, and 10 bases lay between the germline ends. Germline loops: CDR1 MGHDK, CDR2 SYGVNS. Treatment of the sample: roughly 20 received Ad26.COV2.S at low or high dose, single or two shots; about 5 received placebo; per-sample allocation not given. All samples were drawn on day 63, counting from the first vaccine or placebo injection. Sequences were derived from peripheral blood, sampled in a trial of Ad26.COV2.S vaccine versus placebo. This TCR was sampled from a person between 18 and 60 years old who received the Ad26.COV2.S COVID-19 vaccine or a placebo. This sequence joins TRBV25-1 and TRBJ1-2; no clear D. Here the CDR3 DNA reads TGTGCCAGCAGTGACCGGATCTCGGGCTACACCTTC. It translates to CASSDRISGYTF.